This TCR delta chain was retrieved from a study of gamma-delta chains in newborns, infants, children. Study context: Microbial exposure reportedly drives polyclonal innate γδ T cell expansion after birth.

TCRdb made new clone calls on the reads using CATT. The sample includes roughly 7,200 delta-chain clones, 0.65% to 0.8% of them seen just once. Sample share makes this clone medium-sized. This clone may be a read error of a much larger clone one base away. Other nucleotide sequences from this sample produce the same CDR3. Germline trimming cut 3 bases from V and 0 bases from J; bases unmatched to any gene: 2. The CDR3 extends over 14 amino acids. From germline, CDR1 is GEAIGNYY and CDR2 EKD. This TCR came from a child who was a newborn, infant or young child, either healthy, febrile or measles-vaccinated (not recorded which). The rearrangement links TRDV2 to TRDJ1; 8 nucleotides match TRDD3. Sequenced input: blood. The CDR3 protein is CACDLLGDTDKLIF. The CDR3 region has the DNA TGTGCCTGTGACCTACTGGGGGACACCGATAAACTCATCTTT.